Shown below are 8 T cell receptor beta chains from a single sample sequenced in a study of T cell repertoires in ileal Crohn's disease (dated by TCRdb to the late 2010s). Library preparation was by the immunoSEQ multiplex PCR assay. TCRdb mirrors the immuneACCESS table, restricted to in-frame sequences. Some clones are absent from its copies; in checked studies, under half trace to an unresolved V gene, and the reason for the others is unknown. The sample yields approximately 7,500 clones; approximately 96% were counted once. Over 0.2% of the sample is in the top ten clones. The source material was ileal tissue. The receptors were gathered from an adult with Crohn's disease.

The CDR3 loop reads CASSAGPRLVSGTDTQYF. The CDR3 DNA reads TGTGCCAGCAGCGCAGGCCCCAGACTAGTTTCGGGCACAGATACGCAGTATTTT. This chain joins TRBV9 and TRBJ2-3; weak D call: TRBD2 (6 bases). The CDR3 loop spans 18 amino acids. V was shortened by 3 bases and J by 1 base, with 21 bases between the two germline ends. Looked up from germline, CDR1 is SGDLS and CDR2 is YYNGEE.

The chain links TRBV5-1 to TRBJ2-5, with a possible D match to TRBD1 (6 bases). Germline V CDR1 and CDR2: SGHRS, YFSETQ. The CDR3 totals 18 residues. V was clipped by 4 bases and J by 5 bases, with 27 bases between them. The CDR3 DNA reads TGCGCCAGCAGCCGATCCATTAGACAGTCGGGTGGGGGCGAGACCCAGTACTTC. Translation gives CASSRSIRQSGGGETQYF.

The V and J genes are TRBV2 and TRBJ1-2; 7 bases map to TRBD1. The V segment lost 6 bases and the J segment 4 bases; nucleotides outside the gene matches: 8. CDR1 is SNHLY, CDR2 FYNNEI, per germline. The CDR3 length is 14 residues. For the CDR3, the DNA is TGTGCCAGCAGCACAGCCTCAGGGGGCTATGGCTACACCTTC. Its protein is CASSTASGGYGYTF.

Only one count was recorded for this clone. The V gene is TRBV9, the J gene TRBJ1-2; a weak D match, TRBD1 (5 bases). The CDR3 length is 16 residues. Germline lookup yields CDR1 SGDLS and CDR2 YYNGEE. V was clipped by 1 base and J by 4 bases, with 17 bases between them. CDR3 coding DNA: TGTGCCAGCAGCGTATCAGGAGGGAATCAGGGCTATGGCTACACCTTC. Translation: CASSVSGGNQGYGYTF.

The V call is TRBV7-2, the J call TRBJ2-1; D is possibly TRBD2 (5 bases). The CDR3 contains 12 residues. The V and J ends lost 6 bases and 11 bases respectively, with 14 bases between them. Germline values: CDR1 SGHTA, CDR2 FQGNSA. The CDR3 here is CASRNRDPKQFF. CDR3 nucleotide sequence: TGTGCCAGCAGGAACCGGGATCCTAAGCAGTTCTTC.

The J gene is TRBJ1-2, the V gene TRBV28; TRBD1 matches 11 bases. The germline gives CDR1 MDHEN, CDR2 SYDVKM. Unmatched junction bases numbered 7, after V lost 6 bases and J lost 7 bases. This CDR3 is 14 amino acids long. CDR3 coding DNA: TGTGCCAGCAGCCCAGGACAGGGGGCTGGTGGCTACACCTTC. The encoded protein is CASSPGQGAGGYTF.

V gene TRBV14 combines with J gene TRBJ1-6; 11 positions match TRBD1. The CDR3 extends over 15 amino acids. With V trimmed by 1 base and J by 9 bases, 2 bases remained unmatched. Germline CDR1 reads SGHDN; CDR2 reads FVKESK. The CDR3 bases are TGTGCCAGCAGCCAAGGGACAGGGGGCTTTTCACCCCTCCACTTT. Its protein product is CASSQGTGGFSPLHF.

V and J are TRBV7-7 and TRBJ1-4; 7 bases map to TRBD1. This CDR3 has 14 residues. Germline loops: CDR1 SSHAT, CDR2 FNYEAQ (reference sequence). The V segment lost 5 bases and the J segment 7 bases; nucleotides outside the gene matches: 7. In DNA form, the CDR3 reads TGTGCCAGCAGCCCTACGACAGGGAGTGAAAAACTGTTTTTT. This gives the protein CASSPTTGSEKLFF.